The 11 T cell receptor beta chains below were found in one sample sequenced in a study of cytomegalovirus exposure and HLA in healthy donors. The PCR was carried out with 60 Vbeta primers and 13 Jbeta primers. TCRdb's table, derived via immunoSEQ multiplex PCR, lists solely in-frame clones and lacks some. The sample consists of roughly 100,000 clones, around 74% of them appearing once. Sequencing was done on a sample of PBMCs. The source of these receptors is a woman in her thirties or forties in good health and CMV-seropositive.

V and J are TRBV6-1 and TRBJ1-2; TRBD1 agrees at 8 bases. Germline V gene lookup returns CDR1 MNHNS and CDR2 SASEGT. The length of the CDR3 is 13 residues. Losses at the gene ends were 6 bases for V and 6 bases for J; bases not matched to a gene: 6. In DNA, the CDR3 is TGTGCCAGCAGCAGGGGGCGGACAGATGGCTACACCTTC. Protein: CASSRGRTDGYTF.

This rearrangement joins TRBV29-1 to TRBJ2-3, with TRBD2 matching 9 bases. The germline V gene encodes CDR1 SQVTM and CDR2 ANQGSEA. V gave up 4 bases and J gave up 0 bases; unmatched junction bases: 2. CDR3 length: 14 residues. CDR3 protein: CSVGGGGSTDTQYF. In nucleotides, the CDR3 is TGCAGCGTTGGCGGGGGGGGCAGCACAGATACGCAGTATTTT.

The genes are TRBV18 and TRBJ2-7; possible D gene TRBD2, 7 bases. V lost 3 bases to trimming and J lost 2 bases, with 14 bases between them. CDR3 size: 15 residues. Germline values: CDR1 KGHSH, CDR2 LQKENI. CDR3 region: CASSPSGGPTYEQYF. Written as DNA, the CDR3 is TGTGCCAGCTCACCCTCGGGGGGCCCTACCTACGAGCAGTACTTC.

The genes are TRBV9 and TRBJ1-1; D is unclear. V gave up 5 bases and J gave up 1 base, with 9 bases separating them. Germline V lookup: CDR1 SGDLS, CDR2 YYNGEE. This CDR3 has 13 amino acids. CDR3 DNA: TGTGCCAGCAGTCCCCGGGAGAACACTGAAGCTTTCTTT. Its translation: CASSPRENTEAFF.

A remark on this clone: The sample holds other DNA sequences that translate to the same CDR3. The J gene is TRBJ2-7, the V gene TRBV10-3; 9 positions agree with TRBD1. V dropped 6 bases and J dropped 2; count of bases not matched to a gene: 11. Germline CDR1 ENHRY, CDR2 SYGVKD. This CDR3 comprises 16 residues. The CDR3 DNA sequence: TGTGCCATCAGAGTTCCCGGGACAGGGCTAACCTACGAGCAGTACTTC. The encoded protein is CAIRVPGTGLTYEQYF.

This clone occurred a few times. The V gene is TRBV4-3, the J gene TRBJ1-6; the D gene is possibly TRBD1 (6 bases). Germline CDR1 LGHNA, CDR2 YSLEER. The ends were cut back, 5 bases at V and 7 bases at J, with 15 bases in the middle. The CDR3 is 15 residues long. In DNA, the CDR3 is TGCGCCAGCAGCATGAACAGGGTAGACAATTCACCCCTCCACTTT. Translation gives CASSMNRVDNSPLHF.

CDR3 residues: CATSRLQSGTGSYNEQFF. In nucleotides, the CDR3 is TGTGCCACCAGCCGGCTTCAATCCGGGACAGGGTCGTACAATGAGCAGTTCTTC. The chain couples TRBV15 to TRBJ2-1, with 9 bases fitting TRBD1. V lost 5 bases to trimming and J lost 4 bases; unmatched junction nucleotides: 15. CDR1 is LNHNV, CDR2 YYDKDF, per germline (reference sequence). The CDR3 totals 18 residues.

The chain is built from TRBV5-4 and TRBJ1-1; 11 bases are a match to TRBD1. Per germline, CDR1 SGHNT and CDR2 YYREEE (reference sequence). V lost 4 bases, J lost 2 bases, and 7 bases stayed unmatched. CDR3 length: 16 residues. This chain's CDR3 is CASSVGQGAYNTEAFF. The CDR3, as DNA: TGTGCCAGCAGCGTTGGACAGGGGGCGTACAACACTGAAGCTTTCTTT.

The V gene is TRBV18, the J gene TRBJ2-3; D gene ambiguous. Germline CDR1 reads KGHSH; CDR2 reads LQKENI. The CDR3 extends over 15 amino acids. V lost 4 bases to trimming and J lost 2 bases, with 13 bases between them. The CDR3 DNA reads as TGTGCCAGCTCACATTCGTCTCCCCTCACAGATACGCAGTATTTT. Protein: CASSHSSPLTDTQYF.

Here the CDR3 DNA reads TGTGCCAGCAGTTCCGAGACAGGTGCAACTAATGAAAAACTGTTTTTT. Its protein product is CASSSETGATNEKLFF. This chain uses TRBV28 with TRBJ1-4; D is perhaps TRBD1 (6 bases). Germline V lookup: CDR1 MDHEN, CDR2 SYDVKM. The V end lost 4 bases, the J end lost 0 bases, and 12 bases lay between the germline ends. This CDR3 has 16 amino acids.

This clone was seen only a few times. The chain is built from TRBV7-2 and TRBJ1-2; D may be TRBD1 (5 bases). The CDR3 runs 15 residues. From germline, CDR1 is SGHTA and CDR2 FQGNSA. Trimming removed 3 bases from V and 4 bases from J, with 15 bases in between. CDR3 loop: CASSLQAGYGYGYTF. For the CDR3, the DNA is TGTGCCAGCAGCTTGCAGGCAGGGTACGGCTATGGCTACACCTTC.